The entry below gives a single T cell receptor beta chain sequence along with its context. Antigen specificity is unknown. Extraction and reverse transcription of RNA yielded cDNA as the sequencing template. The table came from immunoSEQ multiplex PCR; TCRdb's copy has only in-frame clones and leaves some out. The table includes about 200,000 clones, 55% to 70% detected once. Treatment described: oral pan-JAK inhibitor, 5-10 mg twice daily. Researchers took lesional scalp punch biopsies and peripheral blood from people who were alopecia areata patients. This record belongs to a study of CD8+ T cells in alopecia areata. Study as a whole: Patients in the treated group were given tofacitinib by mouth, 5 to 10 mg twice a day. General study results and limits: Clonality exceeded that of normal scalp in lesional scalp, most notably in alopecia totalis/universalis.

Sequencing used CD4+ T cells sorted from blood, obtained at week 4, from a patient treated with tofacitinib. This receptor was obtained from a human donor with alopecia areata.

The CDR3 here is CSVAQGGKYEQYF. The CDR3 region has the DNA TGCAGCGTAGCACAGGGGGGCAAATACGAGCAGTACTTC. The V call is TRBV29-1, the J call TRBJ2-7; 8 nucleotides line up with TRBD1. This CDR3 is 13 amino acids long. Trimming at V came to 6 bases and at J to 4 bases, leaving 8 bases not matched to a gene. Germline V CDR1 and CDR2: SQVTM, ANQGSEA.